This T cell receptor beta chain emerged from a study of T cell changes during pregnancy in multiple sclerosis (dated by TCRdb to 2018 to 2020). Regarding the study in general: In women with multiple sclerosis, the researchers looked at how the T cell repertoire shifted as pregnancy progressed.

The method was the immunoSEQ multiplex PCR assay. Drawn from immuneACCESS, this table holds only the in-frame rearrangements with V and J called that TCRdb kept. Clones are partly lost; checked studies trace under half to an unresolved V gene and leave the rest unexplained. Recorded for this sample are about 71,000 clones; around 90% of them occurred a single time. 0.95% to 1.5% of the sample comes from the top ten. CDR1 is given as LGHNA and CDR2 as YNFKEQ, both from the germline V gene. The CDR3 contains 13 residues, cysteine and phenylalanine counted. The CDR3 DNA has 39 bases and is translated from base 1. Clipping removes 6 bases from V and 3 bases from J, with 0 as the unmatched junction base count. As for this clone: The antigen it recognizes is unknown. There are no base qualities to consult, and no much larger clone falls within one base.

The V gene is TRBV4-2 and the J gene is TRBJ2-1; the central 9 bases match TRBD1. The TCR sequence derives from a female donor with multiple sclerosis, enrolled in a pregnancy study. The sequencing here drew on peripheral blood, taken in the third trimester of pregnancy. The DNA reads as follows: TGTGCCAGCAGGGACAGGGGCTACAATGAGCAGTTCTTC. Its protein product is CASRDRGYNEQFF.